The present TCR beta chain was sequenced within a study of T cells in tumors after PD-1 blockade. Genomic DNA template from tumor biopsies or peripheral blood, about 616 ng to 6,500 ng input. Sequenced by immunoSEQ multiplex PCR; TCRdb stores in-frame clones only, minus some. The profile covers around 50,000 clones, with approximately 79% appearing a single time and around 15% taken by the ten largest. The sample in question was PBMCs, obtained before anti-PD-1 treatment. This receptor was identified in a human donor with basal cell carcinoma.

The chain's CDR3 is CASSLERVGGYTF. CDR3 nucleotide sequence: TGTGCCAGCAGCTTGGAGAGGGTTGGCGGCTACACCTTC. The chain links TRBV5-4 to TRBJ1-2, with D unclear. The length of the CDR3 is 13 residues. CDR1 SGHNT and CDR2 YYREEE come from the germline V gene (reference sequence). Trimming removed 0 bases at V and 8 bases at J, with 11 bases between.